This TCR beta chain originates from a study of graft-versus-host responses after intestinal transplantation. Study information: Every transplant recipient was induced with anti-thymocyte globulin, then maintained on tacrolimus and steroids for around 3 years. Overall study results and limits: After transplant, early declines in HvG clones were associated with peak levels of circulating GvH clones.

This clone was detected only once. What it recognizes is unknown. Looked up from germline, CDR1 is LNHDA and CDR2 is SQIVND (reference sequence). Trimming stripped 4 bases from V and 1 base from J, with 10 bases between. The CDR3 has 14 residues. Assay: immunoSEQ multiplex PCR; the TCRdb copy retains only in-frame clones and omits some. The sample carries approximately 93,000 clones, roughly 90% recorded once. This chain uses TRBV19 with TRBJ1-1; D may be TRBD1 (6 bases). This specimen consisted of unstimulated CD8+ T cells sorted from spleen or lymph node cells, obtained before transplant. The receptor was derived from a human donor who was the organ donor for an intestinal transplant. The CDR3 spells CASSKAGENTEAFF. The CDR3 DNA sequence: TGTGCCAGTAGTAAGGCAGGGGAGAACACTGAAGCTTTCTTT.